This TCR beta chain was found in a study of CD8+ T cells in alopecia areata (dated by TCRdb to 2017 to 2018). Notes on the research overall: The treated patients, all with moderate-to-severe alopecia areata, were enrolled in an open-label pilot trial of oral tofacitinib given at 5 to 10 mg twice daily. Human TCRbeta sequencing covered scalp tissue and sorted CD4+ and CD8+ peripheral blood T cells from patchy and totalis/universalis alopecia areata patients and healthy controls. The study used high-throughput TCRbeta sequencing to examine T cell clonal expansion in alopecia areata, in both the C3H/HeJ mouse model and human patients. Tofacitinib was given for 6 to 18 months, followed by 6 months of follow-up off drug to assess delayed response and recurrence. TCRbeta CDR3 regions were amplified by immunoSEQ multiplex PCR using 35 Vbeta forward and 13 Jbeta reverse primers. RNA was extracted with the PAXgene miRNA kit for fixed scalp, the miRNeasy kit for PBMCs, and the RNeasy kit for mouse skin. Patients on tofacitinib were biopsied at baseline and after 4 and 24 weeks of treatment, and several of the patients also had a later scalp biopsy. Scalp clonality was compared across normal scalp (n=4), patchy alopecia areata scalp (n=8), and alopecia totalis/universalis scalp (n=8). On the study overall, not on this receptor specifically: Scalp TCR repertoire analysis is complicated because resident alphabeta T cells in normal human skin are also sequenced, whereas mouse skin is dominated by gammadelta T cells. Compared with normal scalp, lesional scalp had higher clonality and more expanded CD8+ clones, particularly in alopecia totalis/universalis, a pattern that suggests antigenic drive. Compared with mice, TCR sequences shared between patients were less clear, possibly partly because of HLA diversity across the patient population.

Library preparation used the immunoSEQ multiplex PCR assay. RNA was extracted from all samples and reverse transcribed into cDNA as template for TCR sequencing. First-strand cDNA was synthesized using SuperScript III with a 2:1 mix of oligo-dT and random hexamers. Amplification bias was assessed with a synthetic immune receptor repertoire, and residual bias was removed computationally. The authors' analysis ran thus. After raw reads were preprocessed to remove errors, the CDR3 was defined following IMGT conventions as running from the conserved cysteine to phenylalanine. Clonality was computed as 1 minus the Shannon entropy, with the entropy normalized by log2 of the number of productive unique TCRs. CD4 or CD8 identity of scalp clones was inferred by cross-referencing scalp TCRbeta sequences with sorted blood CD4 and CD8 repertoires. TCRdb stores this immuneACCESS table with in-frame sequences only. Part of the clones is absent; in the studies checked, under half of the shortfall reflects unresolved V genes, and no reason is known for the rest. Clonal size and the V and J genes are those of that table, whereas D and trimming came from the DNA. The sample table records around 140,000 clones; 47% of these occur just once. The ten largest clones add up to about 6.4% of the sample.

For this clone: It lacks a known antigen. No per-base quality is available; no much larger clone lies one base away.

The CDR3 covers 18 residues, taking in both the cysteine and the phenylalanine. CDR3 DNA only is kept here, 54 bases in frame from base 1. The germline V and J ends show losses of 2 bases and 6 bases respectively, and no gene match explains 15 bases of the junction. According to the germline V gene, CDR1 reads MGHRA and CDR2 reads YSYEKL. Lesional scalp punch biopsies and peripheral blood were collected from alopecia areata patients. PBMCs were isolated by density centrifugation and stained for CD3, CD4 and CD8, and CD4+ and CD8+ T cells were sorted on a FACSAria. The chain links TRBV4-1 with TRBJ2-4; the junction holds 8 bases that match TRBD1. The sequenced sample was CD4+ T cells sorted from blood. This clonotype was obtained from a human donor with alopecia areata. The DNA reads as follows: TGCGCCAGCAGCCAAACTGACAGGGGAGAAGGGCCGGGAAACATTCAGTACTTC. It translates to CASSQTDRGEGPGNIQYF.